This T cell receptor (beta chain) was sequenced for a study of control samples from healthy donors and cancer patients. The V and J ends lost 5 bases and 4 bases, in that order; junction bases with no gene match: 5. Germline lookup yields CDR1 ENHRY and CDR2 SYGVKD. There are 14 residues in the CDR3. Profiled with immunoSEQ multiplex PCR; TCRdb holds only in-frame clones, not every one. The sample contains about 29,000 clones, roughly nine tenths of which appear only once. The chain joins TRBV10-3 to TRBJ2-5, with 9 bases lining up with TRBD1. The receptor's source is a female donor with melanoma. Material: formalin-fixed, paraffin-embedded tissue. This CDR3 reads CAISTGGRLETQYF. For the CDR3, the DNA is TGTGCCATCAGTACAGGGGGCCGGTTAGAGACCCAGTACTTC.